Listed here are 10 T cell receptor beta chains from one sample, sequenced in a study of cytomegalovirus exposure and HLA in healthy donors. Use of 60 Vbeta and 13 Jbeta primers characterized the PCR. Libraries were prepared by immunoSEQ multiplex PCR; TCRdb keeps only in-frame clonotypes and omits some of them. This sample carries 200,000 or so clones, roughly 80% of them seen once, and the ten largest clones take around 4%. Input material: PBMCs. The source is a man aged 45-65 years in good health and CMV-seronegative.

The V gene is TRBV2, the J gene TRBJ1-2, with D possibly matching TRBD1 (5 bases). The germline V gene encodes CDR1 SNHLY and CDR2 FYNNEI. The CDR3 sequence is 13 residues long. Between the trimmed V and J ends, which lost 0 bases and 3 bases, there was a span of 5 bases. DNA for the CDR3: TGTGCCAGCAGTGAAGCCAGGGACTATGGCTACACCTTC. Translating gives CASSEARDYGYTF.

J is TRBJ2-2 and V is TRBV5-4; 8 nucleotides align to TRBD1. The V segment lost 4 bases and the J segment 4 bases; nucleotides outside the gene matches: 9. The germline CDR1 and CDR2 sequences are SGHNT and YYREEE (reference sequence). The CDR3 has 16 residues. The CDR3 DNA is TGTGCCAGCAGCCGTCCTCAGGACAGGGCCACCGGGGAGCTGTTTTTT. It is translated as CASSRPQDRATGELFF.

The rearrangement joins TRBV15 to TRBJ1-1, with 8 nucleotides matching TRBD1. J was trimmed by 0 bases and V by 3 bases; bases with no gene match: 6. CDR3 length: 16 residues. The germline V gene has CDR1 LNHNV and CDR2 YYDKDF (reference sequence). The CDR3 protein is CATSSGQGVMNTEAFF. The CDR3 bases are TGTGCCACCAGCAGCGGACAGGGCGTAATGAACACTGAAGCTTTCTTT.

This chain joins TRBV11-2 and TRBJ1-2; possible D gene TRBD1, 5 bases. The CDR3 spans 18 residues. In germline, CDR1 is SGHAT, CDR2 FQNNGV. Trimming pared 4 bases from V and 1 base from J, leaving 22 bases between. The chain's CDR3 is CASSSQTKIQEINYGYTF. The CDR3 bases are TGTGCCAGCAGCTCGCAAACAAAGATACAGGAGATTAACTATGGCTACACCTTC.

This chain connects TRBV5-1 to TRBJ2-2, with a possible D match to TRBD1 (6 bases). Germline values: CDR1 SGHRS, CDR2 YFSETQ. The ends were cut back, 4 bases at V and 2 bases at J, with 9 bases in the middle. This CDR3 has 14 amino acids. This CDR3 reads CASSPGDNTGELFF. The CDR3 DNA is TGCGCCAGCAGCCCAGGGGACAACACCGGGGAGCTGTTTTTT.

V and J are TRBV10-3 and TRBJ2-2; a weak D match, TRBD1 (6 bases). Trimming removed 7 bases from V and 2 bases from J, with 11 bases in between. Germline V gene sequence: CDR1 ENHRY, CDR2 SYGVKD. The CDR3 sequence is 14 residues long. The chain's CDR3 is CAITRDTNTGELFF. Here the CDR3 DNA reads TGTGCCATCACCCGGGACACCAACACCGGGGAGCTGTTTTTT.

The chain recombines TRBV27 with TRBJ2-7; 12 bases align to TRBD1. The V and J ends lost 4 bases and 7 bases, in that order; junction bases with no gene match: 8. Germline CDR1 MNHEY, CDR2 SMNVEV (reference sequence). CDR3 length: 15 residues. CDR3 nucleotide sequence: TGTGCCAGCAGTTCGGGGGACAGGGGGCGCCGGGAGCAGTACTTC. It codes for CASSSGDRGRREQYF.

The genes are TRBV10-1 and TRBJ2-1; 13 nucleotides agree with TRBD2. CDR3 length: 15 residues. Germline V gene sequence: CDR1 WNHNN, CDR2 SYGVQD (reference sequence). The junction had 8 bases not matched to a gene; V was cut back by 6 bases and J by 9 bases. CDR3 sequence: CASSAGLAGRGEQFF. DNA for the CDR3: TGCGCCAGCAGCGCGGGACTAGCGGGGAGGGGTGAGCAGTTCTTC.

The gene calls are TRBV6-1 and TRBJ2-7; D not resolved. Germline lookup yields CDR1 MNHNS and CDR2 SASEGT. This CDR3 has 11 amino acids. Trimming took 3 bases from V and 7 from J, leaving 7 bases between them. The CDR3 sequence: CASSDMLEQYF. CDR3 nucleotide sequence: TGTGCCAGCAGTGATATGTTGGAGCAGTACTTC.

The rearrangement links TRBV9 to TRBJ2-7, with 8 positions matching TRBD2. Germline V gene data show CDR1 as SGDLS and CDR2 as YYNGEE. CDR3 length: 15 residues. V lost 0 bases, J lost 2 bases, and 4 bases stayed unmatched. CDR3 sequence reads: CASSVASGGPYEQYF. Written as DNA, the CDR3 is TGTGCCAGCAGCGTAGCGTCGGGGGGGCCCTACGAGCAGTACTTC.